This T cell receptor (beta chain) was sequenced during a study of blood T cell repertoires in COVID-19. The length of the CDR3 is 16 residues. After removal of 3 bases from V and 6 bases from J, the junction contained 11 bases not matched to a gene. Germline V gene sequence: CDR1 MDHEN, CDR2 SYDVKM. Sequenced by immunoSEQ multiplex PCR; TCRdb stores in-frame clones only, minus some. The table lists some 220,000 clones, 80% to 90% of them singletons, with about 9.7% in the top ten. The TCR comes from a man between 50 and 59 years old with active or convalescent COVID-19. The rearrangement links TRBV28 to TRBJ1-5, with 7 bases identical to TRBD1. The sample was peripheral blood. The CDR3 nucleotides read TGTGCCAGCAGTTTGTTAAGACAGGGACCTCGTCAGCCCCAGCATTTT. It specifies CASSLLRQGPRQPQHF.